Sequencing of this TCR beta chain was carried out in a study of cytomegalovirus exposure and HLA in healthy donors. The repertoire was sequenced with immunoSEQ multiplex PCR; TCRdb's copy has only in-frame clones and lacks some. There are some 86,000 clones in the sample; 80% to 95% occur only once, and about 3.8% lies in the top ten. The germline CDR1 and CDR2 sequences are KGHSH and LQKENI. The CDR3 is made up of 13 amino acids. Trimming removed 5 bases at V and 1 base at J, with 8 bases between. These donors were members of the approximately 110-subject validation cohort, a group separate from the roughly 700-subject first cohort. General study findings and limits: The authors listed around 150 TCR beta chains as cytomegalovirus-associated.

On this clone: Its target is not known. The sample contains more than one DNA sequence encoding this CDR3.

The genes are TRBV18 and TRBJ1-1; D is possibly TRBD1 (5 bases). The sample was PBMCs. The sequence derives from a woman in her 30s in good health and CMV-seronegative. This CDR3 reads CASSSDRNTEAFF. The CDR3 bases are TGTGCCAGCTCATCTGACAGGAACACTGAAGCTTTCTTT.